The source of this T cell receptor (beta chain) is a study of tumor-infiltrating lymphocytes in primary liver carcinoma (TCRdb year 2017). Context from the whole study: Between November 2015 and 2016, a handful of patients in China with histopathologically diagnosed primary liver carcinoma had surgical resection. Of the five patients, three men and two women aged 30 to 69 years, four had hepatocellular carcinoma and one had combined HCC and intrahepatic cholangiocarcinoma. The tumors of the five patients were staged as T1-T3 N0M0, with maximum diameters ranging from roughly 4.2 to 10 cm. Roughly 3.5 to 7.5 million productive TCRbeta reads were obtained per sample, and no significant difference in read depth was found between tissue types. Across five regions of each liver tumor, along with adjacent normal tissue and blood, the study brought together TCRbeta repertoire sequencing, expression microarrays and whole-exome sequencing. A total of roughly 35 specimens from 5 patients went through TCRbeta repertoire sequencing, namely 25 tumor regions, 5 adjacent noncancerous liver tissues and 5 peripheral blood samples. High reproducibility was observed for the technical replicate repertoires, with mean shared-clone rates around 0.9 and correlation coefficients above 0.98.

Blood RNA was extracted from unsorted whole blood with TRIzol reagent; germline DNA came from the DNeasy Blood & Tissue kit. Patients had chronic HBV infection and were treatment-naive at sampling. Before surgery, around 4 milliliters of peripheral blood were drawn into K2EDTA tubes. Beyond this particular receptor, the publication reports: Comparison of CD4+ and CD8+ T cell repertoires was precluded by the use of bulk unsorted samples. Pairs of tumor regions showed greater repertoire overlap (mean around 35%) than tumor-adjacent pairs (approximately 17%) or tumor-blood pairs (about 15%), which is consistent with antigen-driven expansion. Because sequencing covered only the TCR beta chain and unpaired alpha chains were not captured, true repertoire diversity is likely underestimated. A significantly larger repertoire fraction was made up by the top 250 clones in tumors than in blood (p = 0.039). Only four or five patients were included in the study, and the authors note that the findings should be validated in a larger study.

Starting from about 500 ng total RNA, TCRbeta-specific cDNA was produced by reverse transcription with a constant-region primer and ProtoScript II reverse transcriptase. Three nested multiplex PCR rounds, following a slightly modified ARM-PCR procedure, were used to build the TCRbeta libraries. Each of the first two PCR rounds ran for about 10 cycles and used multiplex TRBV1-TRBV30 forward primers together with a Cbeta reverse primer. Sample barcodes and Illumina adapters were added in a final 25-cycle PCR with Deep VentR polymerase. Before sequencing, amplicons between 200 and 500 bp were purified from gel using a QIAquick gel extraction kit. An Illumina HiSeq 2500 was used to sequence the TCRbeta amplicons, generating 250-bp paired-end reads. As for how the authors treated the data: To recover full CDR3 sequences, reads were quality-trimmed using Trimmomatic v0.33 and paired reads were then merged using FLASH v1.2.11. V, D and J germline segments were assigned to the rearranged TCRbeta sequences using MiGEC v1.2.1b. Clonotype statistics, along with Shannon-Wiener diversity indices, were calculated using VDJtools v1.0.0. To cut down on sampling bias, every analysis after diversity analysis relied on just the 250 most abundant clonotypes from each sample. The public reads were run again by TCRdb, first through fastp at Q25 and then through MiXCR, and only productive beta chains were kept. Every entry covers one CDR3 protein and lists the most common genes and DNA from its rows. TCRdb's processing, not the authors' own work, is the source of the V and J calls. The sample table holds about 180,000 distinct CDR3 sequences, of which less than 65% were seen once. The leading ten clones occupy about 70% of the sample.

The CDR3 has 14 amino acids, counting the end cysteine and phenylalanine. Only the CDR3 part of the read is kept: 42 bases, read in frame from the first base. Sequences MNHEY (CDR1) and SVGAGI (CDR2) are obtained from the germline V gene. Trimming takes 5 bases from V and 2 bases from J, and the germline ends sit 10 bases apart. Comments on this clonotype: Its antigen remains undetermined. No much larger clonotype is one base removed from it; base qualities were not supplied.

The specimen was peripheral blood. Recombination linked TRBV6-5 to TRBJ1-3; the D gene identity is not certain. The sequence came from a man aged 35 to 55 with primary liver carcinoma and hepatitis B virus infection. The bases are TGTGCCAGCAGTGGAGGTCCAACTGGAAACACCATATATTTT. This translates into CASSGGPTGNTIYF.